The sample holds a few counts of the clone carrying this TCR beta chain. Antigen: not known. The data derive from a study of T-cell reconstitution after alpha-beta-depleted transplantation in children. Unique molecular identifiers were incorporated when the TCRbeta library was constructed. TCRdb re-called the PCR reads with MiXCR, one entry per CDR3 protein. This table holds fewer than 550,000 distinct CDR3 sequences, 15% to 20% found once. Regarding the study as a whole: Newly made T cells mostly supplied T-cell counts and diversity one year after transplant.

There are 12 residues in the CDR3. V shed 8 bases and J shed 4 bases, with 11 bases lying between them. Looked up from germline, CDR1 is SNHLY and CDR2 is FYNNEI. The sequence was obtained from a boy under two years old who had a stem cell transplant for Wiskott-Aldrich syndrome, so the T cells may come from the graft donor. The sample was PBMCs, mostly from graft donor cells, taken 360 days after TCRalphabeta/CD19-depleted stem cell transplant. The chain carries TRBV2 and TRBJ2-5; D not resolved. The CDR3 sequence is CASGERVETQYF. CDR3 in DNA: TGTGCCAGCGGCGAGAGAGTAGAGACCCAGTACTTC. Together with reference TRBV2 and TRBJ2-5, the CDR3 gives the full variable domain: EPEVTQTPSHQVTQMGQEVILRCVPISNHLYFYWYRQILGQKVEFLVSFYNNEISEKSEIFDDQFSVERPDGSNFTLKIRSTKLEDSAMYFCASGERVETQYFGPGTRLLVL.